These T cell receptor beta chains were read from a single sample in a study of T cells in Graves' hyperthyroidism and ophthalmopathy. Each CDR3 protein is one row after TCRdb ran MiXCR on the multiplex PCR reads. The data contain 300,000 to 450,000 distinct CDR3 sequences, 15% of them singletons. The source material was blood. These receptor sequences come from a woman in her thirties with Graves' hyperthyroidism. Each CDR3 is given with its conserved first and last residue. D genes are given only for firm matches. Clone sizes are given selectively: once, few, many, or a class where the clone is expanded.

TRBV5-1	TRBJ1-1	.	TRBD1	CASSFIGQGGTEAFF	TGCGCCAGCAGCTTCATAGGACAGGGTGGCACTGAAGCTTTCTTT
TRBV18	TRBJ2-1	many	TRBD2	CASSPTILAGVNNEQFF	TGTGCCAGCTCACCAACGATACTAGCGGGAGTGAACAATGAGCAGTTCTTC
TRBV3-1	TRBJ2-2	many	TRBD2	CASGRTSGSSTGELFF	TGTGCCAGCGGGCGGACTAGCGGGAGTAGCACCGGGGAGCTGTTTTTT
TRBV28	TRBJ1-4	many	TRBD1	CASSPPGQGGEKLFF	TGTGCCAGCAGTCCGCCGGGACAGGGAGGCGAAAAACTGTTTTTT
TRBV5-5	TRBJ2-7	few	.	CASSLSNPGLRIEQYF	TGTGCCAGCAGCCTAAGCAACCCGGGACTTCGAATAGAGCAGTACTTC
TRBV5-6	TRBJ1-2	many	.	CASSFDGGYTF	TGTGCCAGCAGCTTTGACGGTGGCTACACCTTC
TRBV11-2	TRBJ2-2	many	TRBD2	CASSLEGGRYTGELFF	TGTGCCAGCAGCTTAGAGGGAGGGCGGTACACCGGGGAGCTGTTTTTT
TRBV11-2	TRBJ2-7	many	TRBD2	CASSFSGRLAGGPGDEQYF	TGTGCCAGCAGCTTTAGCGGCCGACTAGCGGGAGGGCCCGGGGACGAGCAGTACTTC
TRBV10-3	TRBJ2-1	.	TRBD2	CATLAGEEYEQFF	TGTGCCACTCTAGCGGGAGAAGAATATGAGCAGTTCTTC
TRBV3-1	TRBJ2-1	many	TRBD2	CASTRGGGNEQFF	TGTGCCAGCACCCGCGGGGGAGGGAATGAGCAGTTCTTC
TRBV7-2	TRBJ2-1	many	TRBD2	CASSLVASGNNEQFF	TGTGCCAGCAGCTTAGTGGCCAGCGGGAACAATGAGCAGTTCTTC
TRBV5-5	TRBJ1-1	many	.	CASSLARSNTEAFF	TGTGCCAGCAGCTTGGCCAGGTCGAACACTGAAGCTTTCTTT
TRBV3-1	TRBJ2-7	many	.	CASSQIGAGSYEQYF	TGTGCCAGCAGCCAAATCGGGGCTGGTTCCTACGAGCAGTACTTC
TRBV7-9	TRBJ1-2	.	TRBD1	CADQGAYGYTF	TGTGCCGACCAGGGGGCTTATGGCTACACCTTC
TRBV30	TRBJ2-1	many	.	CAWSTGAYNEQFF	TGTGCCTGGAGTACGGGAGCCTACAATGAGCAGTTCTTC
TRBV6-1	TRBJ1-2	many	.	CASSEDGRWDYGYTF	TGTGCCAGCAGTGAAGACGGCAGGTGGGACTATGGCTACACCTTC
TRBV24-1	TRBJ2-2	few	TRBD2	CATSAQGLAGSGELFF	TGTGCCACCAGCGCCCAGGGACTAGCGGGGTCCGGGGAGCTGTTTTTT
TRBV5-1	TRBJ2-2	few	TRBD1	CASSAGQGFTGELFF	TGCGCCAGCAGCGCCGGACAGGGCTTCACCGGGGAGCTGTTTTTT
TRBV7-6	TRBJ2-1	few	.	CASSPSLRLSSYNEQFF	TGTGCCAGCAGCCCTAGCCTGAGACTAAGCTCCTACAATGAGCAGTTCTTC
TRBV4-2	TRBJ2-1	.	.	CASSQAGINEQFF	TGTGCCAGCAGCCAAGCGGGGATCAATGAGCAGTTCTTC
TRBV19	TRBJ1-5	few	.	CASSKGGVGRNQPQHF	TGTGCCAGTAGTAAAGGCGGCGTGGGTCGCAATCAGCCCCAGCATTTT
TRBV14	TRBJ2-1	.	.	CASSQASGREQFF	TGTGCCAGCAGCCAAGCTAGTGGGAGAGAGCAGTTCTTC
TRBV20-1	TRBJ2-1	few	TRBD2	CSARGKAGGYDNEQFF	TGCAGTGCTAGAGGAAAAGCGGGAGGATACGACAATGAGCAGTTCTTC
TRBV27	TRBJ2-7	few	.	CAGSLIATDSYEQYF	TGTGCCGGCAGTTTAATAGCGACCGATTCCTACGAGCAGTACTTC